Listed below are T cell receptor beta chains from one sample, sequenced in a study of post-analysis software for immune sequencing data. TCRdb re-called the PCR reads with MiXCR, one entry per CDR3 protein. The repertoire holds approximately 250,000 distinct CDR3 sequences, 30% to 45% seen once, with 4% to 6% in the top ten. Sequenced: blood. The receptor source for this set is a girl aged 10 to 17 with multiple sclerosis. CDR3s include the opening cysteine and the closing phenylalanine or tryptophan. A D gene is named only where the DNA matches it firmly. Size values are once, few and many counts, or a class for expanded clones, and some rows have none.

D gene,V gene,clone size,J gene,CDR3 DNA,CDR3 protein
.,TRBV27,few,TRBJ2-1,TGTGCCAGCAGTTGGGGGGGGGCCACCTACAATGAGCAGTTCTTC,CASSWGGATYNEQFF
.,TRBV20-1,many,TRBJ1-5,TGCAGTGCTCTGACAAGGGGGTTGCAGCCCCAGCATTTT,CSALTRGLQPQHF
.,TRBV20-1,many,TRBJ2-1,TGCAGTGCTAGAGGGAACGCGGGAAGGTACAATGAGCAGTTCTTC,CSARGNAGRYNEQFF
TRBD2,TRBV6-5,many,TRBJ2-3,TGTGCCAGCAGTTCCTTGACCCCGGGACTAGGTATAGATACGCAGTATTTT,CASSSLTPGLGIDTQYF
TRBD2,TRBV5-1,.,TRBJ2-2,TGCGCCAGCAGCTCTGACCTAGCGGGGGGGACCGGGGAGCTGTTTTTT,CASSSDLAGGTGELFF
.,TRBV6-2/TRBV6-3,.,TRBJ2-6,TGTGCCAGCAGTTACTCCCGGACAGATAACTCTGGGGCCAACGTCCTGACTTTC,CASSYSRTDNSGANVLTF
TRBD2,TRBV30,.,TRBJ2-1,TGTGCCTGGAGTGTCCCGCGGGAGGGCAATGAGCAGTTCTTC,CAWSVPREGNEQFF
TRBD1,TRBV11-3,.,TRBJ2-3,TGTGCCAGCAGCCAAGGGACAGGGGGCACAGATACGCGGTATTTT,CASSQGTGGTDTRYF
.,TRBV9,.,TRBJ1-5,TGTGCCAGCAGCGTAGGGTTCAGTAGGGATCAGCCCCAGCATTTT,CASSVGFSRDQPQHF
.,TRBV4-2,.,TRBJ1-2,TGTGCCAGCAGCCAAGCAGGAGGGACCCACTATGGCTACACCTTC,CASSQAGGTHYGYTF
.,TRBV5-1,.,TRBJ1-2,TGCGCCAGCAGCTTGAGGGCGACACCGGCAATGCCCTATGGCTACACCTTC,CASSLRATPAMPYGYTF
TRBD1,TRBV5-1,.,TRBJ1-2,TGCGCCAGCAGCACTGGGACAGCCGTTAACTATGGCTACACCTTC,CASSTGTAVNYGYTF
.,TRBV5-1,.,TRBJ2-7,TGCGCCAGCAGCTTCGACCGGAGGGGGTCCTACGAGCAGTACTTC,CASSFDRRGSYEQYF
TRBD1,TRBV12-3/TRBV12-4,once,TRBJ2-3,TGTGCCAGCAGTTTGGGACAGTGGGATACGCAGTATTTT,CASSLGQWDTQYF
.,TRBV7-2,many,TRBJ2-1,TGTGCCAGCAGCAGGGTGGGGGGCTCCTACAATGAGCAGTTCTTC,CASSRVGGSYNEQFF
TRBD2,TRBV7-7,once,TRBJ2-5,TGTGCTAGCAGCTTGACCCAACTAGCGGCCCCAGAGTACTTC,CASSLTQLAAPEYF
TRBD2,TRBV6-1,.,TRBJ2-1,TGTGCCAGCAGTGGGACTAGCGGCTCCTACAATGAGCAGTTCTTC,CASSGTSGSYNEQFF
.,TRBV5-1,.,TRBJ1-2,TGCGCCAGCAGCTTAGACATCTATGGCTACACCTTC,CASSLDIYGYTF
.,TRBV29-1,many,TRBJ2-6,TGCAGCGTTGGTCCGGGGGCAAGCTCTGGGGCCAACGTCCTGACTTTC,CSVGPGASSGANVLTF
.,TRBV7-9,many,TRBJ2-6,TGTGCCAGCAGCCCAGGGGCACGAGGGGCCAACGTCCTGACTTTC,CASSPGARGANVLTF
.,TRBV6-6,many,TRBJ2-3,TGTGCCAGCAGTTCGGGACTCGGTGGCACAGATACGCAGTATTTT,CASSSGLGGTDTQYF
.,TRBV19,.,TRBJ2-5,TGTGCCACAGGGAGTTATAGAGAGACCCAGTACTTC,CATGSYRETQYF
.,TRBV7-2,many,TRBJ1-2,TGTGCCAGCAGCTTACAGGGGAACTATGGCTACACCTTC,CASSLQGNYGYTF
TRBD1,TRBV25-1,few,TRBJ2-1,TGTGCCAGCAGTGCGGACAGGGTGTCGTTGGACAATGAGCAGTTCTTC,CASSADRVSLDNEQFF